The source of this T cell receptor beta chain is a study of beta chain features in type 1 diabetes. Study context: Examination covered over 85,000,000 sorted cells spanning all samples. Points from the study as a whole: Moderate but significant shortening of TCRB CDR3s was recorded in all four CD4+ subsets from Type 1 diabetes patients.

About this clone: Its specificity is not known.

The entirety of the isolated RNA underwent reverse transcription, so expressed TCRB transcripts were sequenced. An average of about 3.57 million reads was obtained for naive, central memory and regulatory T cell samples. Profiling relied on immunoSEQ multiplex PCR, and the TCRdb table lists in-frame clones only, not all of them. The table has 160,000 or so clones, approximately 8.4% seen once; the top ten hold approximately 2.2%. This CDR3 is 16 amino acids long. CDR1 LNHNV and CDR2 YYDKDF come from the germline V gene (reference sequence). V gave up 5 bases and J gave up 6 bases; unmatched junction bases: 13. Each of the CD4+ naive, central memory, regulatory and stem cell-like memory populations was sorted via CD45RO/CCR7/CD25/CD127/CD95/CD27.

This receptor was identified in a woman aged 18-30 years in good health. Sequenced input: central memory CD4+ T cells from blood. This chain joins TRBV15 and TRBJ1-5; 7 nucleotides agree with TRBD1. Here the CDR3 reads CATSPGGTVVSQPQHF. The CDR3 nucleotides read TGTGCCACCAGCCCAGGTGGGACAGTTGTGAGTCAGCCCCAGCATTTT.